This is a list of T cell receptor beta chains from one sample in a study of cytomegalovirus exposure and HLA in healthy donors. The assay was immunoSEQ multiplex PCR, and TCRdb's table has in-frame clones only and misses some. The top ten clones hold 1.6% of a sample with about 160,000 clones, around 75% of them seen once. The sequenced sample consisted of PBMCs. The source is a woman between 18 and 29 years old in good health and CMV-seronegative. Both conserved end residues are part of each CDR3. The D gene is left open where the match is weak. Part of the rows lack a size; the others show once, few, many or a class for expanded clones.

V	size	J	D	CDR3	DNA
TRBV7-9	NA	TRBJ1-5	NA	CASSLVDNQPQHF	TGTGCCAGCAGCTTAGTAGACAATCAGCCCCAGCATTTT
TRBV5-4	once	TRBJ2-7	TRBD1	CASSTGTGGLYEQYF	TGTGCCAGCAGCACCGGGACAGGGGGCCTCTACGAGCAGTACTTC
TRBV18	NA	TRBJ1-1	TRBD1	CASSPTLGQKNTEAFF	TGTGCCAGCTCACCCACGTTGGGACAGAAGAACACTGAAGCTTTCTTT
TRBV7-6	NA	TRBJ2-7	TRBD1	CASSLAWTGALEQYF	TGTGCCAGCAGCTTAGCTTGGACAGGCGCTTTAGAGCAGTACTTC
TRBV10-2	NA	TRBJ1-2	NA	CASSDRYSGGGYTF	TGCGCCAGCAGTGATAGGTATTCGGGGGGCGGCTACACCTTC
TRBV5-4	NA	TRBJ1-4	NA	CASSNMEGTNEKLFF	TGTGCCAGCAGCAACATGGAGGGAACTAATGAAAAACTGTTTTTT
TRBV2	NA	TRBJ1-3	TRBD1	CASRDRGNTIYF	TGTGCCAGCCGGGACAGAGGAAACACCATATATTTT
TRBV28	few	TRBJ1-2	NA	CASSLYQPDGYTF	TGTGCCAGCAGTTTATATCAACCGGATGGCTACACCTTC
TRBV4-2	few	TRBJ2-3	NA	CASSQEGPSLDTQYF	TGTGCCAGCAGCCAAGAGGGGCCCTCCCTTGATACGCAGTATTTT
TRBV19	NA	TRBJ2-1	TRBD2	CASSSDQLAGLSYNEQFF	TGTGCCAGTAGCTCAGACCAGCTAGCGGGGTTGTCCTACAATGAGCAGTTCTTC
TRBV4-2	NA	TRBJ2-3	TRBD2	CASSQEGGTDTQYF	TGTGCCAGCAGCCAAGAGGGGGGGACAGATACGCAGTATTTT
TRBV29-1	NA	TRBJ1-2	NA	CSVVQGNYGYTF	TGCAGCGTTGTACAGGGTAACTATGGCTACACCTTC
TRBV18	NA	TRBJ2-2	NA	CASSPAGSGNTGELFF	TGTGCCAGCTCACCCGCTGGCAGTGGGAACACCGGGGAGCTGTTTTTT
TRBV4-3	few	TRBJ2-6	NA	CASSQDTSSGANVLTF	TGCGCCAGCAGCCAAGATACCAGCTCTGGGGCCAACGTCCTGACTTTC
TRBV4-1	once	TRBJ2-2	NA	CASSQRDTGELFF	TGCGCCAGCAGCCAGAGAGACACCGGGGAGCTGTTTTTT
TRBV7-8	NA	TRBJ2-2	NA	CASSLRAGHTGELFF	TGTGCCAGCAGCTTACGGGCGGGGCACACCGGGGAGCTGTTTTTT
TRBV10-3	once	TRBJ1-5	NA	CAISAGRNQPQHF	TGTGCCATCAGTGCAGGGAGGAATCAGCCCCAGCATTTT
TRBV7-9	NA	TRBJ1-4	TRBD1	CASSLGDRGNEKLFF	TGTGCCAGCAGCTTGGGGGACAGGGGTAATGAAAAACTGTTTTTT
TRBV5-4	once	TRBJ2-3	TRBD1	CASSNRDSSTDTQYF	TGTGCCAGCAGCAACCGGGACAGTAGCACAGATACGCAGTATTTT
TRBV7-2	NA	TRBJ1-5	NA	CASSSLAGGGDQPQHF	TGTGCCAGCAGCTCCTTAGCGGGTGGGGGGGATCAGCCCCAGCATTTT
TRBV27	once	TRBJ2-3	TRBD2	CASSSTGTSGRIDTQYF	TGTGCCAGCAGTTCTACCGGGACTAGCGGGAGGATAGATACGCAGTATTTT
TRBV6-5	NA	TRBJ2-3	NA	CASSYRGGAVDTQYF	TGTGCCAGCAGTTACCGCGGCGGGGCGGTAGATACGCAGTATTTT
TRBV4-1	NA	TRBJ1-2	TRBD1	CASSQAGTGFSGYTF	TGCGCCAGCAGCCAGGCCGGGACAGGGTTCTCTGGCTACACCTTC
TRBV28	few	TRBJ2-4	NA	CASSTQANQGNIQYF	TGTGCCAGCAGTACTCAAGCGAATCAAGGAAACATTCAGTACTTC
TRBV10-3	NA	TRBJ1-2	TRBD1	CATTPDRGPTTNYGYTF	TGTGCCACGACACCGGACAGGGGCCCCACTACTAACTATGGCTACACCTTC
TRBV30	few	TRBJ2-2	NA	CAWRQNTGELFF	TGTGCCTGGAGACAAAACACCGGGGAGCTGTTTTTT
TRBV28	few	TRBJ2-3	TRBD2	CASRWRLAGRTDTQYF	TGTGCCAGCAGGTGGCGCCTAGCGGGGCGCACAGATACGCAGTATTTT